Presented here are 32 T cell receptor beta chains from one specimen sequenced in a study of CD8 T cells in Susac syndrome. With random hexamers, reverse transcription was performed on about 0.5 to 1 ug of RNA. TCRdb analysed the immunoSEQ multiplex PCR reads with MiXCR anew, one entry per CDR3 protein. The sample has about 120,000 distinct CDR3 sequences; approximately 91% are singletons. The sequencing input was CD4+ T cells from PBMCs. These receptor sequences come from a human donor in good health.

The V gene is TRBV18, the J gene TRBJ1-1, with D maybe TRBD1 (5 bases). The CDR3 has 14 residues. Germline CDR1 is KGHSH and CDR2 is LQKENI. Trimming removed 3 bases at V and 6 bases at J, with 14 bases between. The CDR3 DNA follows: TGTGCCAGCTCACCTAACCCAGGGTGGGCTGAAGCTTTCTTT. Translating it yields CASSPNPGWAEAFF.

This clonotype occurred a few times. Here the CDR3 DNA reads TGCGCCAGCAGCCAAGACACGAACACCGGGGAGCTGTTTTTT. Its translation is CASSQDTNTGELFF. The chain is built from TRBV4-1 and TRBJ2-2, with D hard to call. The CDR3 runs 14 residues. Trimming left V 0 bases short and J 0 bases short, with 2 bases between. Germline V gene sequence: CDR1 MGHRA, CDR2 YSYEKL.

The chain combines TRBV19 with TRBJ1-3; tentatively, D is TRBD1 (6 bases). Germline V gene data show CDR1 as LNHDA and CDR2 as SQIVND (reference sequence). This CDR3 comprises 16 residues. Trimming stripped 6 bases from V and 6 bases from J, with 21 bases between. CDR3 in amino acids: CASSRRAGGPENTIYF. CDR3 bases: TGTGCCAGTAGCCGACGAGCGGGGGGCCCGGAAAACACCATATATTTT.

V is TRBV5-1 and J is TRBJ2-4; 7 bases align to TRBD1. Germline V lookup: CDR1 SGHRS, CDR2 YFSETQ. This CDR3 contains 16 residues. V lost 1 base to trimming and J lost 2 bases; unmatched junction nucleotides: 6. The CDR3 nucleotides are TGCGCCAGCAGCTTGAACCAACAGGGGACCAAAAACATTCAGTACTTC. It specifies CASSLNQQGTKNIQYF.

In DNA, the CDR3 is TGTGCCAGCAGCGCCCAAGAGACCCAGTACTTC. Protein product: CASSAQETQYF. The chain is built from TRBV7-9 and TRBJ2-5; D is uncertain. The germline gives CDR1 SEHNR, CDR2 FQNEAQ (reference sequence). The CDR3 has 11 amino acids. Trimming stripped 5 bases from V and 1 base from J, with 2 bases between.

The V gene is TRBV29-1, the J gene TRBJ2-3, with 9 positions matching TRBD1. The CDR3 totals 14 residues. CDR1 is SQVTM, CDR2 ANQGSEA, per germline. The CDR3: CTAADRGTRHTQYF. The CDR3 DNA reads TGCACCGCAGCGGACAGGGGTACGAGGCATACGCAGTATTTT.

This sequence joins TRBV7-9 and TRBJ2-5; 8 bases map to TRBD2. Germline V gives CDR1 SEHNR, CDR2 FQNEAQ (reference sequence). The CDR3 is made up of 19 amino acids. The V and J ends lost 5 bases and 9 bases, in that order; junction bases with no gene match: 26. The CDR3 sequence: CASSPARGSGALPAGAQYF. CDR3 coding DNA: TGTGCCAGCAGCCCCGCTCGGGGTAGCGGGGCCCTCCCCGCGGGGGCCCAGTACTTC.

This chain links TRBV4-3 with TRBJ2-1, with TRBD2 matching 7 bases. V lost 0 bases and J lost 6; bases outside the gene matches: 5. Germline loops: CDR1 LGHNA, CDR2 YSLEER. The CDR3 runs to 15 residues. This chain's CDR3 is CASSQDRLAINEQFF. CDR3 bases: TGCGCCAGCAGCCAAGATCGACTAGCCATCAATGAGCAGTTCTTC.

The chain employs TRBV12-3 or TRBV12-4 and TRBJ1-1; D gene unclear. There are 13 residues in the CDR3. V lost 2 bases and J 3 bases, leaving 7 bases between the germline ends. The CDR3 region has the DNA TGTGCCAGCAGTTTAAGGGCCGACACTGAAGCTTTCTTT. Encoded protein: CASSLRADTEAFF.

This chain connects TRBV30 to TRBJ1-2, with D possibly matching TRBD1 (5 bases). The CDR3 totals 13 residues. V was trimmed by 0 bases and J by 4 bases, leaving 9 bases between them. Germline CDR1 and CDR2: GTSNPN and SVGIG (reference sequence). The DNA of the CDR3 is TGTGCCTGGAGTGTAGGGGCTACCTATGGCTACACCTTC. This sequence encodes CAWSVGATYGYTF. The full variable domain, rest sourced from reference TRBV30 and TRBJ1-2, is SQTIHQWPATLVQPVGSPLSLECTVEGTSNPNLYWYRQAAGRGLQLLFYSVGIGQISSEVPQNLSASRPQDRQFILSSKKLLLSDSGFYLCAWSVGATYGYTFGSGTRLTVV.

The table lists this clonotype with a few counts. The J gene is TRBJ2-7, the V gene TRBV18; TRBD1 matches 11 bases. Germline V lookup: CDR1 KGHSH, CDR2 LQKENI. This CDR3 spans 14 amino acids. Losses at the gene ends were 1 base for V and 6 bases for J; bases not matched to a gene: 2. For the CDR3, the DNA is TGTGCCAGCTCACCACTAGGACAGGGGGCCGAGCAGTACTTC. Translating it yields CASSPLGQGAEQYF.

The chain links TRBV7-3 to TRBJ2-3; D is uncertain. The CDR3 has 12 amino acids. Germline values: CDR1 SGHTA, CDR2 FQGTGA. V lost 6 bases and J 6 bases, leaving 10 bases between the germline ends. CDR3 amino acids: CASSSSQDTQYF. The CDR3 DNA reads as TGTGCCAGCAGTTCGTCCCAGGATACGCAGTATTTT.

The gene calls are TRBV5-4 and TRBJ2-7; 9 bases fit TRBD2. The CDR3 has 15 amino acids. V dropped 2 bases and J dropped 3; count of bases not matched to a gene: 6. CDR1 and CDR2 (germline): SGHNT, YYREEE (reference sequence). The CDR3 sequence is CASSFGLAGSYEQYF. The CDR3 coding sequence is TGTGCCAGCAGCTTCGGTCTAGCGGGGAGCTACGAGCAGTACTTC.

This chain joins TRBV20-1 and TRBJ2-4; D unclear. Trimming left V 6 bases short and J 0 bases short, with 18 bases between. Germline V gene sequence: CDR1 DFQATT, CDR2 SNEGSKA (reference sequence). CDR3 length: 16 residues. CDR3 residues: CSALTSRPGAKNIQYF. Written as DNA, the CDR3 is TGCAGTGCACTCACCTCTCGGCCGGGAGCCAAAAACATTCAGTACTTC.

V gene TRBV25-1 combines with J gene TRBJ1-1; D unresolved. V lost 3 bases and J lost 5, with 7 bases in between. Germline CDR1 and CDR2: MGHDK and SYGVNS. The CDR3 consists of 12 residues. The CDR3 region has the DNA TGTGCCAGCAGTGATGATATGACTGAAGCTTTCTTT. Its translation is CASSDDMTEAFF. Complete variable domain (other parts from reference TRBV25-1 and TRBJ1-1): EADIYQTPRYLVIGTGKKITLECSQTMGHDKMYWYQQDPGMELHLIHYSYGVNSTEKGDLSSESTVSRIRTEHFPLTLESARPSHTSQYLCASSDDMTEAFFGQGTRLTVV.

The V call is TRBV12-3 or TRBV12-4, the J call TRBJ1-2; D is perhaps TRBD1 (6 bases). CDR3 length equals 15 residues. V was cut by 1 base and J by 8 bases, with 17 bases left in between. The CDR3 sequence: CASSLEQGGLGGYTF. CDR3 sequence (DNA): TGTGCCAGCAGTTTAGAACAGGGAGGGTTGGGCGGCTACACCTTC.

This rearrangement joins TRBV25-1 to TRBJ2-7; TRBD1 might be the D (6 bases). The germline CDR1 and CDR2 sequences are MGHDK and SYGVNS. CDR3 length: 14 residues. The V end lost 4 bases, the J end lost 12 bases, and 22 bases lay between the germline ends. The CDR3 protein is CASSGWGQNMHPYF. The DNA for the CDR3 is TGTGCCAGCAGTGGATGGGGACAAAACATGCATCCGTACTTC.

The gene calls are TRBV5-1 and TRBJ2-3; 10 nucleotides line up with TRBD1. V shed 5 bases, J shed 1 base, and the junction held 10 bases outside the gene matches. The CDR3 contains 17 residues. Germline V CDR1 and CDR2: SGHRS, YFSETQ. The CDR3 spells CASRTRTGTGGTDTQYF. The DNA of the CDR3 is TGCGCCAGCAGAACAAGGACCGGGACAGGGGGCACAGATACGCAGTATTTT.

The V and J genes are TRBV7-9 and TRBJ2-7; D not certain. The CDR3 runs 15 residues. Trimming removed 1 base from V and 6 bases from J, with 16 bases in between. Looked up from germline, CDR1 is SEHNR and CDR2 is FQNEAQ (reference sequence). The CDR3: CASSLEAMGPSEQYF. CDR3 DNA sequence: TGTGCCAGCAGCTTAGAGGCCATGGGCCCCTCCGAGCAGTACTTC.

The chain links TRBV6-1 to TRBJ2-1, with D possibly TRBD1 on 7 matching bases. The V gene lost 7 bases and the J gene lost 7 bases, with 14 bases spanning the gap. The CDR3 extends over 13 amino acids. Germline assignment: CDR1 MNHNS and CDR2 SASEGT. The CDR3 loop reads CASTSGGGNEQFF. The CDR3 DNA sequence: TGTGCCAGCACCTCAGGGGGAGGTAATGAGCAGTTCTTC.

DNA for the CDR3: TGTGCCAGCAGGGTGGGACAGGGGGCCTCCTCACCCCTCCACTTT. This codes for CASRVGQGASSPLHF. The V gene is TRBV7-2, the J gene TRBJ1-6, with TRBD1 matching over 12 bases. CDR1 and CDR2 from the germline V gene are SGHTA and FQGNSA. J lost 10 bases, V lost 6 bases, and 7 bases had no gene match. This CDR3 is 15 amino acids long.

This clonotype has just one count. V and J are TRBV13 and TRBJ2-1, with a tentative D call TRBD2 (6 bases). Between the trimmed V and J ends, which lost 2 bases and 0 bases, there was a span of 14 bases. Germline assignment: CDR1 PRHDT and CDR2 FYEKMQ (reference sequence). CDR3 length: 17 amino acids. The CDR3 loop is CASSLRVGLSSYNEQFF. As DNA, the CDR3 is TGTGCCAGCAGCTTACGGGTGGGACTGAGCTCCTACAATGAGCAGTTCTTC.

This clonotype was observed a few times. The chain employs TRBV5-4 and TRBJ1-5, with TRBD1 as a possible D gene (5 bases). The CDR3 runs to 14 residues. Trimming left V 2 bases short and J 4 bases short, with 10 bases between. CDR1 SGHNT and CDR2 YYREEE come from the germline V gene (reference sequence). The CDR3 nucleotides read TGTGCCAGCAGCTTAACAGGATCAAATCAGCCCCAGCATTTT. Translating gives CASSLTGSNQPQHF. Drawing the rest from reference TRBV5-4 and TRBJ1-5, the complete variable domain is ETGVTQSPTHLIKTRGQQVTLRCSSQSGHNTVSWYQQALGQGPQFIFQYYREEENGRGNFPPRFSGLQFPNYSSELNVNALELDDSALYLCASSLTGSNQPQHFGDGTRLSIL.

The CDR3 nucleotides are TGCGCCAGCAGCCAAGATGCTAGCGGGGTATACAATGAGCAGTTCTTC. It encodes CASSQDASGVYNEQFF. This chain uses TRBV4-3 with TRBJ2-1; 9 positions agree with TRBD2. This CDR3 comprises 16 residues. J lost 4 bases, V lost 0 bases, and 4 bases had no gene match. The germline V gene has CDR1 LGHNA and CDR2 YSLEER.

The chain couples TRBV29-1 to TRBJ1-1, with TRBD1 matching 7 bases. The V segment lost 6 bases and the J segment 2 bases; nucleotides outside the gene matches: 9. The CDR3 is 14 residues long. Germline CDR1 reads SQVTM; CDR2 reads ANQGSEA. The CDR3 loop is CSVKPGGANTEAFF. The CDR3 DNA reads TGCAGCGTAAAACCAGGGGGGGCAAACACTGAAGCTTTCTTT.

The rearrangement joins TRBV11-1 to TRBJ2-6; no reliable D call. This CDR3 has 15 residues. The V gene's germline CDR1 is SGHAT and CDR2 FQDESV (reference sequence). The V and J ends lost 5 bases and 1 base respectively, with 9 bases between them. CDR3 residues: CASSLLLSGANVLTF. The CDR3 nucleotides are TGTGCCAGCAGCCTTCTCCTATCTGGGGCCAACGTCCTGACTTTC.

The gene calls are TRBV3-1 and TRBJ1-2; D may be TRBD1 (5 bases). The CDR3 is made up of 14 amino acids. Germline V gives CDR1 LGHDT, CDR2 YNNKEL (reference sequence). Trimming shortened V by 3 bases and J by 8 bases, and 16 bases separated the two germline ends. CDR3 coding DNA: TGTGCCAGCAGCCAGGATGGGATTCACAGGGGCTACACCTTC. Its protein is CASSQDGIHRGYTF.

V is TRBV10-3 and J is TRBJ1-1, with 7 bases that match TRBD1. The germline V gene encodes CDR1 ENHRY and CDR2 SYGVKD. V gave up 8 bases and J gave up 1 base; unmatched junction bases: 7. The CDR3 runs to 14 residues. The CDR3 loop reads CAIQGEVGNTEAFF. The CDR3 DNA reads TGTGCCATCCAGGGGGAGGTTGGGAACACTGAAGCTTTCTTT.

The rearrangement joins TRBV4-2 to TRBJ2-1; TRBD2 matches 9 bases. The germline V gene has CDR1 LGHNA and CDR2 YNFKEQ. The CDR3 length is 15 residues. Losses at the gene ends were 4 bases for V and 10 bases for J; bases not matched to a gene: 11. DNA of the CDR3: TGTGCCAGCAGCCCGACTAGCGGACGTCAAGACGAGCAGTTCTTC. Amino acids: CASSPTSGRQDEQFF.

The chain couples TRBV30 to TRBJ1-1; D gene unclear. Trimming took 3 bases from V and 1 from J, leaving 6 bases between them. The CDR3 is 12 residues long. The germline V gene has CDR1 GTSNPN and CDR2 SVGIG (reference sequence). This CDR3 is CAWSQPNTEAFF. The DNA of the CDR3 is TGTGCCTGGAGCCAGCCGAACACTGAAGCTTTCTTT.

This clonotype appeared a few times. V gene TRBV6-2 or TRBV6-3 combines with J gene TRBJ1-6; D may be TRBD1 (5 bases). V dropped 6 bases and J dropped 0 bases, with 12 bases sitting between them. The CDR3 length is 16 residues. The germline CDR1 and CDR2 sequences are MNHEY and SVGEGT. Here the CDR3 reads CASRDSDISYNSPLHF. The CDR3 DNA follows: TGTGCCAGCAGAGACAGCGATATCTCCTATAATTCACCCCTCCACTTT.

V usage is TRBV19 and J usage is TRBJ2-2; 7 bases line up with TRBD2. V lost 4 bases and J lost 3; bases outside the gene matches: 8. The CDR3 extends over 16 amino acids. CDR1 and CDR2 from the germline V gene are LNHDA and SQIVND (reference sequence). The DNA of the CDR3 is TGTGCCAGTAGTACCCCTCGGGGGGTGGACACCGGGGAGCTGTTTTTT. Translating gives CASSTPRGVDTGELFF.